The 21 T cell receptor beta chains below were found in one sample sequenced in a study of T cell repertoires in cytomegalovirus infection (dated by TCRdb to 2018 to 2020). The sequencer was an Illumina HiSeq 1500. TCRdb's own reprocessing of the public reads used fastp at Q25 and MiXCR and kept productive beta chains. Records with the same CDR3 protein are collapsed into one entry carrying the most frequent genes and DNA. The sample table holds 510,000 or so distinct CDR3 sequences, of which approximately 25% were seen once. Of the sample, about 13% is held by the ten largest clones. The sample comprised PBMCs. The origin of the receptors is a human donor in good health (CMV status not recorded). Some clones in this sample may be carry-over from other donors' samples.

This clonotype came up many times. The chain uses TRBV6-2 or TRBV6-3 and TRBJ2-7; D may be TRBD2 (5 bases). The CDR3 is 14 amino acids. V gave up 2 bases and J gave up 0 bases, with 8 bases separating them. CDR1 is MNHEY and CDR2 is SVGEGT in the germline V gene. CDR3 sequence (DNA): TGTGCCAGCAGTTACGCCGGGAACTCCTACGAGCAGTACTTC. Its protein is CASSYAGNSYEQYF.

This clonotype was observed at least ten times. V usage is TRBV7-2 and J usage is TRBJ1-5, with a tentative D call TRBD1 (6 bases). Germline CDR1 and CDR2: SGHTA and FQGNSA. V was cut by 4 bases and J by 2 bases, with 21 bases left in between. This CDR3 has 18 residues. In nucleotides, the CDR3 is TGTGCCAGCAGCTCCGTTGGAGGGGGGGGAGGTGGCAATCAGCCCCAGCATTTT. It translates to CASSSVGGGGGGNQPQHF. Filled out from reference TRBV7-2 and TRBJ1-5, the complete variable domain reads GAGVSQSPSNKVTEKGKDVELRCDPISGHTALYWYRQSLGQGLEFLIYFQGNSAPDKSGLPSDRFSAERTGGSVSTLTIQRTQQEDSAVYLCASSSVGGGGGGNQPQHFGDGTRLSIL.

This clonotype was seen only a few times. This chain connects TRBV7-6 to TRBJ2-7; weak D call: TRBD2 (5 bases). The CDR3 sequence is 14 residues long. The V and J ends lost 0 bases and 5 bases respectively, with 11 bases between them. The germline CDR1 and CDR2 sequences are SGHVS and FNYEAQ. The CDR3 here is CASSLAYLGDEQYF. The CDR3 nucleotides read TGTGCCAGCAGCTTAGCCTACCTCGGGGACGAGCAGTACTTC.

This clonotype has at least ten counts. CDR3 protein: CASSLGQGSNSPLHF. DNA of the CDR3: TGTGCCAGCAGCTTAGGACAGGGGTCTAATTCACCCCTCCACTTT. The chain links TRBV7-8 to TRBJ1-6, with TRBD1 matching over 8 bases. This CDR3 has 15 amino acids. The germline CDR1 and CDR2 sequences are SGHVS and FQNEAQ. The J segment lost 6 bases and the V segment lost 1 base, leaving 2 bases of the junction unmatched. Full variable domain (missing parts from reference TRBV7-8 and TRBJ1-6): GAGVSQSPRYKVAKRGQDVALRCDPISGHVSLFWYQQALGQGPEFLTYFQNEAQLDKSGLPSDRFFAERPEGSVSTLKIQRTQQEDSAVYLCASSLGQGSNSPLHFGNGTRLTVT.

V and J are TRBV23-1 and TRBJ2-7; D is possibly TRBD1 (6 bases). TRBV23-1 is given ORF status, its function remaining uncertain. V was clipped by 8 bases and J by 3 bases, with 32 bases between them. The CDR3 covers 19 residues. The CDR3: CASYPTRRTAILYYYEQYF. The CDR3 coding sequence is TGCGCCAGCTACCCCACCCGGAGGACAGCCATATTATACTACTACGAGCAGTACTTC.

The gene calls are TRBV29-1 and TRBJ2-3; 10 nucleotides align to TRBD2. With 2 bases clipped from V and 4 bases from J, the junction kept 21 bases outside the gene matches. The CDR3 extends over 20 amino acids. CDR1 and CDR2 (germline): SQVTM, ANQGSEA. The CDR3 here is CSVEPILLASGRGGADTQYF. The CDR3 region has the DNA TGCAGCGTTGAACCCATACTTCTGGCTAGCGGGAGAGGTGGGGCAGATACGCAGTATTTT.

This clonotype was detected once. This CDR3 reads CASSLWGSGWNYNEQFF. CDR3 in DNA: TGCGCCAGCAGCTTGTGGGGTAGCGGGTGGAACTACAATGAGCAGTTCTTC. The chain recombines TRBV5-1 with TRBJ2-1, with 7 bases fitting TRBD2. Trimming removed 1 base from V and 3 bases from J; junction bases left unmatched: 10. Germline V lookup: CDR1 SGHRS, CDR2 YFSETQ. The CDR3 loop spans 17 amino acids.

This clonotype was observed at least ten times. The chain couples TRBV7-2 to TRBJ2-1, with D tentatively TRBD1 (6 bases). From germline, CDR1 is SGHTA and CDR2 FQGNSA. Trimming pared 5 bases from V and 5 bases from J, leaving 13 bases between. There are 14 residues in the CDR3. The CDR3: CASSPDTGNNEQFF. Here the CDR3 DNA reads TGTGCCAGCAGCCCAGATACAGGGAACAATGAGCAGTTCTTC.

This chain links TRBV30 with TRBJ2-2, with no clear D. The CDR3 runs to 14 residues. V lost 6 bases and J lost 1, with 12 bases in between. Per germline, CDR1 GTSNPN and CDR2 SVGIG (reference sequence). CDR3 nucleotide sequence: TGTGCCTGTAAGGTGGATTGGAACACCGGGGAGCTGTTTTTT. Amino acids: CACKVDWNTGELFF.

This clonotype was observed a handful of times. This chain links TRBV12-3 or TRBV12-4 with TRBJ1-3; 7 positions match TRBD1. The CDR3 covers 17 residues. Trimming took 5 bases from V and 4 from J; bases not matched to a gene: 14. The CDR3 spells CASSGYRGKFAGNTIYF. The DNA for the CDR3 is TGTGCCAGCAGTGGCTACAGGGGTAAATTCGCCGGAAACACCATATATTTT.

This clonotype appeared once. V is TRBV10-3 and J is TRBJ2-2; 8 nucleotides agree with TRBD1. The junction had 5 bases not matched to a gene; V was cut back by 6 bases and J by 2 bases. The V gene's germline CDR1 is ENHRY and CDR2 SYGVKD. This CDR3 spans 15 amino acids. In nucleotides, the CDR3 is TGTGCCATCAGAGGACAGGGATTAAACACCGGGGAGCTGTTTTTT. Protein sequence: CAIRGQGLNTGELFF.

A few counts support this clonotype. The chain recombines TRBV7-9 with TRBJ1-3; unclear D gene. The germline V gene has CDR1 SEHNR and CDR2 FQNEAQ (reference sequence). V was clipped by 6 bases and J by 5 bases, with 5 bases between them. This CDR3 is built from 11 residues. CDR3 in amino acids: CASRDRNTIYF. The CDR3 DNA follows: TGTGCCAGCAGAGATAGAAACACCATATATTTT.

This clonotype appeared a few times. The rearrangement joins TRBV25-1 to TRBJ1-5; the D is unclear. The V gene's germline CDR1 is MGHDK and CDR2 SYGVNS. Trimming cost V 5 bases and J 9 bases, with 11 bases left between them. CDR3 size: 12 residues. For the CDR3, the DNA is TGTGCCAGCAGTCCGATTGCAGGGCCCCAGCATTTT. This encodes CASSPIAGPQHF.

This clonotype came up many times. V is TRBV12-3 or TRBV12-4 and J is TRBJ1-5; D ambiguous. This CDR3 has 14 residues. Trimming removed 6 bases at V and 1 base at J, with 10 bases between. CDR3 sequence reads: CASRSGSSNQPQHF. The DNA of the CDR3 is TGTGCCAGCAGGTCCGGGTCAAGCAATCAGCCCCAGCATTTT.

The chain has TRBV6-1 and TRBJ2-2; 9 positions agree with TRBD1. CDR1 and CDR2 (germline): MNHNS, SASEGT. J was trimmed by 3 bases and V by 5 bases; bases with no gene match: 10. This CDR3 has 17 residues. CDR3 DNA sequence: TGTGCCAGCAGTTACCAACCGGGACAGGGCCACACCGGGGAGCTGTTTTTT. Its translation is CASSYQPGQGHTGELFF.

This clonotype was detected only once. This sequence joins TRBV20-1 and TRBJ2-7; D is unclear. The CDR3 is 13 amino acids. V was cut by 3 bases and J by 3 bases, with 12 bases left in between. Germline lookup yields CDR1 DFQATT and CDR2 SNEGSKA (reference sequence). The CDR3 DNA reads as TGCAGTGCTAGGAGTGGGATGAGCTACGAGCAGTACTTC. It translates to CSARSGMSYEQYF.

This clonotype came up a few times. This CDR3 is CASSPRAGGMETQYF. The CDR3 DNA reads as TGTGCCAGCAGCCCCCGCGCGGGAGGGATGGAGACCCAGTACTTC. The chain carries TRBV7-2 and TRBJ2-5, with TRBD2 matching 9 bases. The V and J ends lost 5 bases and 5 bases, in that order; junction bases with no gene match: 9. This CDR3 is 15 amino acids long. From germline, CDR1 is SGHTA and CDR2 FQGNSA.

The chain links TRBV28 to TRBJ1-5, with D unresolved. Trimming removed 7 bases from V and 2 bases from J, with 15 bases in between. The CDR3 sequence is 15 residues long. CDR1 is MDHEN and CDR2 is SYDVKM in the germline V gene. CDR3: CASKITDSGNQPQHF. For the CDR3, the DNA is TGTGCCAGCAAGATTACGGACTCAGGCAATCAGCCCCAGCATTTT.

There are many counts of this clonotype. CDR3 amino acids: CASSDQGLGDTQYF. For the CDR3, the DNA is TGTGCCAGCAGCGACCAGGGCCTCGGAGATACGCAGTATTTT. The chain is built from TRBV7-9 and TRBJ2-3, with a weak D call TRBD1 (5 bases). The germline V gene has CDR1 SEHNR and CDR2 FQNEAQ (reference sequence). The CDR3 is 14 residues long. The V end was cut by 5 bases, the J end by 5 bases, with 14 bases between.

This clonotype was seen a handful of times. The chain combines TRBV15 with TRBJ1-5, with D tentatively TRBD1 (6 bases). The CDR3 totals 14 residues. The ends were cut back, 4 bases at V and 7 bases at J, with 14 bases in the middle. CDR1 is LNHNV and CDR2 is YYDKDF in the germline V gene (reference sequence). The CDR3 region has the DNA TGTGCCACCAGCAAGGAGACAGGTATGCAGCCCCAGCATTTT. The encoded protein is CATSKETGMQPQHF.

V and J are TRBV2 and TRBJ2-7; 9 bases are a match to TRBD2. The CDR3 runs 15 residues. Per germline, CDR1 SNHLY and CDR2 FYNNEI. Germline trimming cut 8 bases from V and 2 bases from J; bases unmatched to any gene: 10. CDR3 coding DNA: TGTGCCAGCCGTGGCGACCGCGGGAGGGCCTACGAGCAGTACTTC. Its translation is CASRGDRGRAYEQYF.